These 14 T cell receptor beta chains originate from one sample sequenced in a study of CD8+CD57+ T cells in acquired aplastic anemia. The template for TCR beta VDJ and CDR3 sequence profiling was genomic DNA. TCRdb processed the reads anew with MiXCR; each CDR3 protein has one entry. Here the sample spans approximately 300,000 distinct CDR3 sequences, roughly 61% being singletons. All patients picked for sequencing had shown, by flow cytometry, an expansion of CD8+CD57+ cells. Sample: sorted CD4+, CD8+, or CD8+CD57+ T cells (not recorded which) from PBMCs. Every receptor here comes from a human donor with aplastic anemia.

This clonotype has just one count. V and J are TRBV12-3 or TRBV12-4 and TRBJ1-5, with D unclear. The CDR3 totals 13 residues. The CDR3 DNA follows: TGTGCTACCAGTTACCGCCGGCTAGAGCCCCAGCATTTT. Its translation: CATSYRRLEPQHF.

The V gene is TRBV15, the J gene TRBJ1-2, with TRBD1 as a possible D gene (5 bases). CDR1 is LNHNV, CDR2 YYDKDF, per germline (reference sequence). V lost 2 bases, J lost 4 bases, and 17 bases lay in between. The CDR3 consists of 16 residues. In DNA form, the CDR3 reads TGTGCCACCAGCAGAAAAGACGGTTCAAGGGGCTATGGCTACACCTTC. As protein: CATSRKDGSRGYGYTF.

This chain connects TRBV5-1 to TRBJ1-2; tentative D call: TRBD1 (6 bases). This CDR3 has 14 residues. The germline V gene has CDR1 SGHRS and CDR2 YFSETQ. V was shortened by 0 bases and J by 4 bases, with 10 bases between the two germline ends. CDR3 DNA sequence: TGCGCCAGCAGCTTGGGAACAGGGCGCTATGGCTACACCTTC. It codes for CASSLGTGRYGYTF. Full variable domain (missing parts from reference TRBV5-1 and TRBJ1-2): KAGVTQTPRYLIKTRGQQVTLSCSPISGHRSVSWYQQTPGQGLQFLFEYFSETQRNKGNFPGRFSGRQFSNSRSEMNVSTLELGDSALYLCASSLGTGRYGYTFGSGTRLTVV.

The rearrangement joins TRBV29-1 to TRBJ1-1; 7 positions agree with TRBD1. The germline V gene encodes CDR1 SQVTM and CDR2 ANQGSEA. CDR3 length: 12 amino acids. Unmatched junction bases numbered 13, after V lost 8 bases and J lost 10 bases. The chain's CDR3 is CSSDRDQAGAFF. Here the CDR3 DNA reads TGCAGCTCCGACAGGGATCAGGCTGGAGCTTTCTTT.

A few counts support this clonotype. The chain has TRBV2 and TRBJ2-7; maybe TRBD1 (6 bases). The germline CDR1 and CDR2 sequences are SNHLY and FYNNEI. V was trimmed by 3 bases and J by 5 bases, leaving 11 bases between them. The CDR3 sequence is 13 residues long. CDR3 coding DNA: TGTGCCAGCAGTGACAGGGGATTGGACGAGCAGTACTTC. Protein sequence: CASSDRGLDEQYF.

As DNA, the CDR3 is TGCGCCAGCAGCTACTCGAGAGGCACTGAAGCTTTCTTT. Amino acids: CASSYSRGTEAFF. The chain joins TRBV5-1 to TRBJ1-1; D unclear. The germline V gene has CDR1 SGHRS and CDR2 YFSETQ. This CDR3 region has 13 residues. V lost 3 bases and J lost 4, with 10 bases in between.

This clonotype has ten or more counts. The rearrangement uses TRBV12-3 or TRBV12-4 and TRBJ1-2, with TRBD1 matching 7 bases. The CDR3 contains 13 residues. V lost 7 bases to trimming and J lost 3 bases; unmatched junction nucleotides: 5. The CDR3 is CASNPGQYYGYTF. In DNA, the CDR3 is TGTGCCAGCAACCCGGGACAGTACTATGGCTACACCTTC.

This clonotype has only one observation. The gene calls are TRBV20-1 and TRBJ2-7, with 9 bases fitting TRBD1. This CDR3 comprises 14 residues. V shed 4 bases and J 1 base; nucleotides not matched to a gene: 5. CDR1 is DFQATT and CDR2 is SNEGSKA in the germline V gene (reference sequence). The CDR3 region has the DNA TGCAGTGCTACCCGGGACAGGGTTTCCTACGAGCAGTACTTC. Translation: CSATRDRVSYEQYF.

With regard to this clonotype: The final CDR3 position lacks the conserved phenylalanine or tryptophan, pointing to a likely read error. V and J are TRBV20-1 and TRBJ1-6, with a weak D call TRBD1 (5 bases). V was cut by 5 bases and J by 9 bases, with 14 bases left in between. The CDR3 length is 13 residues. Germline lookup yields CDR1 DFQATT and CDR2 SNEGSKA (reference sequence). CDR3 in amino acids: CSAGPLGGSPLHS. The DNA for the CDR3 is TGCAGTGCTGGACCACTGGGGGGTTCACCCCTCCACTCT.

The chain couples TRBV20-1 to TRBJ2-1; D is unclear. The germline V and J ends were trimmed by 4 bases and 5 bases, with 12 bases remaining between them. The CDR3 spans 13 residues. CDR1 DFQATT and CDR2 SNEGSKA come from the germline V gene (reference sequence). Here the CDR3 DNA reads TGCAGTGCTATGTCTCCGGGCCACAATGAGCAGTTCTTC. This translates into CSAMSPGHNEQFF.

The chain combines TRBV5-1 with TRBJ1-1; maybe TRBD1 (5 bases). This CDR3 has 13 residues. Trimming left V 4 bases short and J 3 bases short, with 10 bases between. The V gene's germline CDR1 is SGHRS and CDR2 YFSETQ. CDR3 in DNA: TGCGCCAGCAGCCCGAGCAGGGACACTGAAGCTTTCTTT. This translates into CASSPSRDTEAFF.

As to this clonotype: Sequence at one end of the junction differs from germline and may be a read error. The V gene is TRBV7-9, the J gene TRBJ2-7; TRBD2 matches at 16 bases. Germline V gene data show CDR1 as SEHNR and CDR2 as FQNEAQ (reference sequence). The CDR3 is 18 residues long. DNA of the CDR3: TGTGCCAGCAGCTTGGACGTTCGACGAGGGACTAGCGGGAGGGCCGTCCTATTC. Protein: CASSLDVRRGTSGRAVLF. Full variable domain (rest looked up from reference TRBV7-9 and TRBJ2-7): DTGVSQNPRHKITKRGQNVTFRCDPISEHNRLYWYRQTLGQGPEFLTYFQNEAQLEKSRLLSDRFSAERPKGSFSTLEIQRTEQGDSAMYLCASSLDVRRGTSGRAVLFGPGTRLTVT.

This clonotype was detected once. This sequence joins TRBV20-1 and TRBJ2-3; 10 positions agree with TRBD2. Trimming took 0 bases from V and 1 from J; bases not matched to a gene: 7. CDR3 length: 17 amino acids. The germline gives CDR1 DFQATT, CDR2 SNEGSKA (reference sequence). The CDR3 loop reads CSARDLSGRRGTDTQYF. In DNA form, the CDR3 reads TGCAGTGCTAGAGATCTTAGCGGGAGGCGGGGCACAGATACGCAGTATTTT.

The rearrangement joins TRBV2 to TRBJ2-1, with D maybe TRBD2 (5 bases). The CDR3 length is 17 residues. Trimming took 0 bases from V and 6 from J, leaving 18 bases between them. Looked up from germline, CDR1 is SNHLY and CDR2 is FYNNEI. CDR3 amino acids: CASSEALPAVTGNEQFF. The CDR3 nucleotides are TGTGCCAGCAGTGAAGCGCTTCCAGCGGTGACTGGCAATGAGCAGTTCTTC.